These 15 T cell receptor beta chains were all obtained from the same sample, sequenced in a study of graft-versus-host responses after intestinal transplantation. Profiled with immunoSEQ multiplex PCR; TCRdb holds only in-frame clones, not every one. The repertoire holds approximately 89,000 clones, with approximately 90% as singletons. Their antigens are not known. The source was unstimulated CD4+ T cells sorted from spleen or lymph node cells, collected before intestinal transplant. The receptors derive from a human donor who received an intestinal transplant.

The chain links TRBV6-1 to TRBJ2-7, with TRBD2 identical over 8 bases. V gave up 3 bases and J gave up 3 bases; unmatched junction bases: 4. Germline assignment: CDR1 MNHNS and CDR2 SASEGT. CDR3 size: 14 residues. The CDR3 region is CASSESSGFYEQYF. DNA for the CDR3: TGTGCCAGCAGTGAGTCTAGCGGGTTCTACGAGCAGTACTTC.

The chain couples TRBV5-1 to TRBJ2-2; the D gene is possibly TRBD2 (7 bases). This CDR3 contains 16 residues. Germline-derived CDR1 and CDR2 are SGHRS and YFSETQ. V shed 1 base and J shed 4 bases, with 14 bases lying between them. The DNA for the CDR3 is TGCGCCAGCAGCTTGCGGGGGGCGCTGGGCACCGGGGAGCTGTTTTTT. Protein sequence: CASSLRGALGTGELFF.

The rearrangement uses TRBV19 and TRBJ1-1; D not resolved. There are 14 residues in the CDR3. V was pared by 3 bases and J by 7 bases, with 15 bases between. The germline CDR1 and CDR2 sequences are LNHDA and SQIVND (reference sequence). CDR3 DNA: TGTGCCAGTAGTATTCACCCCCGCGCGGATGAAGCTTTCTTT. This codes for CASSIHPRADEAFF.

This clone showed up just a few times. The chain couples TRBV2 to TRBJ2-7; 7 bases match TRBD2. Germline assignment: CDR1 SNHLY and CDR2 FYNNEI. The length of the CDR3 is 14 residues. J was trimmed by 0 bases and V by 7 bases; bases with no gene match: 6. The CDR3 is CASNRGRASYEQYF. CDR3 sequence (DNA): TGTGCCAGCAATCGGGGGAGGGCCTCCTACGAGCAGTACTTC.

J is TRBJ1-2 and V is TRBV18; D is uncertain. V lost 3 bases and J lost 2, with 4 bases in between. This CDR3 comprises 12 residues. Germline V gene sequence: CDR1 KGHSH, CDR2 LQKENI. The CDR3 protein is CASSPRNYGYTF. DNA of the CDR3: TGTGCCAGCTCACCCAGGAACTATGGCTACACCTTC.

V is TRBV15 and J is TRBJ2-1; 7 bases align to TRBD2. Per germline, CDR1 LNHNV and CDR2 YYDKDF (reference sequence). This CDR3 is 16 amino acids long. J lost 3 bases, V lost 0 bases, and 5 bases had no gene match. Here the CDR3 DNA reads TGTGCCACCAGCAGAGATTATGGGACTAACTACAATGAGCAGTTCTTC. This sequence encodes CATSRDYGTNYNEQFF.

The gene calls are TRBV19 and TRBJ1-3, with a tentative D call TRBD1 (6 bases). Per germline, CDR1 LNHDA and CDR2 SQIVND (reference sequence). The CDR3 is 14 residues long. Deletions cut 7 bases from V and 0 bases from J, with 10 bases between. The CDR3 here is CASTPDSSGNTIYF. The CDR3 DNA reads TGTGCCAGTACCCCGGACAGCTCTGGAAACACCATATATTTT.

The chain links TRBV12-5 to TRBJ2-2, with 9 bases aligning to TRBD2. V shed 1 base, J shed 0 bases, and the junction held 0 bases outside the gene matches. The length of the CDR3 is 16 residues. Germline V gives CDR1 LGHNT, CDR2 FRNRAP. Here the CDR3 reads CASGLASGTNTGELFF. The CDR3 DNA reads as TGTGCTAGTGGTTTGGCTAGCGGGACGAACACCGGGGAGCTGTTTTTT.

About this clone: Other DNA sequences in this sample translate to the same CDR3. This chain connects TRBV6-5 to TRBJ2-7; 8 positions match TRBD1. Unmatched junction bases numbered 5, after V lost 6 bases and J lost 1 base. This CDR3 region has 14 residues. Per the germline V gene, CDR1 is MNHEY and CDR2 is SVGAGI. This CDR3 is CASSWGQASYEQYF. The CDR3 DNA reads as TGTGCCAGCAGCTGGGGACAGGCTTCCTACGAGCAGTACTTC.

This chain's CDR3 is CASSFGRGTGSYNEQFF. The CDR3 nucleotides read TGTGCCAGCAGCTTCGGTCGTGGGACAGGCTCCTACAATGAGCAGTTCTTC. The chain links TRBV5-8 to TRBJ2-1, with 8 bases fitting TRBD1. Germline trimming cut 2 bases from V and 0 bases from J; bases unmatched to any gene: 7. This CDR3 has 17 amino acids. Germline CDR1 SGHTS, CDR2 YDEGEE.

J is TRBJ2-7 and V is TRBV30, with 8 bases aligning to TRBD1. Per the germline V gene, CDR1 is GTSNPN and CDR2 is SVGIG (reference sequence). V lost 1 base and J lost 4; bases outside the gene matches: 6. CDR3 length: 14 amino acids. This CDR3 reads CAWSALDRDYEQYF. The CDR3 DNA reads as TGTGCCTGGAGTGCCCTGGACAGGGATTACGAGCAGTACTTC.

The CDR3 sequence: CASSLGLTDRTNEKLFF. The CDR3 DNA sequence: TGTGCCAGCAGCTTGGGACTCACGGACAGGACTAATGAAAAACTGTTTTTT. This chain uses TRBV7-9 with TRBJ1-4, with 7 bases matching TRBD1. The germline V gene has CDR1 SEHNR and CDR2 FQNEAQ (reference sequence). The CDR3 runs to 17 residues. The J segment lost 2 bases and the V segment lost 3 bases, leaving 9 bases of the junction unmatched.

In its sample, this clone was seen once. The CDR3 is CASSYPGFEKLFF. In nucleotides, the CDR3 is TGTGCCAGCAGTTACCCAGGCTTTGAAAAACTGTTTTTT. The genes are TRBV6-7 and TRBJ1-4; no definite D call. TRBV6-7 is noted as an ORF with a role that remains uncertain. The CDR3 has 13 residues. With 2 bases removed from V and 7 bases from J, the gap between germline ends came to 8 bases.

This chain joins TRBV5-1 and TRBJ2-3; D possibly corresponds to TRBD1 (6 bases). The CDR3 runs 14 residues. Germline values: CDR1 SGHRS, CDR2 YFSETQ. V dropped 0 bases and J dropped 2 bases, with 7 bases sitting between them. The CDR3 sequence is CASSLDRATDTQYF. The CDR3 DNA follows: TGCGCCAGCAGCTTGGACAGGGCCACAGATACGCAGTATTTT.

This chain uses TRBV5-1 with TRBJ2-7, with a weak D call TRBD1 (6 bases). Trimming shortened V by 0 bases and J by 8 bases, and 12 bases separated the two germline ends. The germline CDR1 and CDR2 sequences are SGHRS and YFSETQ. CDR3 length: 13 residues. The CDR3 loop is CASSLGQANKQYF. For the CDR3, the DNA is TGCGCCAGCAGCTTGGGACAGGCTAACAAGCAGTACTTC.